One sample yielded the 10 T cell receptor beta chains listed below, sequenced in a study of a mutant IDH1 vaccine in newly diagnosed glioma (TCRdb year 2021). Library creation used the immunoSEQ multiplex PCR assay. TCRdb stores this immuneACCESS table with in-frame sequences only. Part of the clones is absent; in the studies checked, under half of the shortfall reflects unresolved V genes, and no reason is known for the rest. Counted in this sample were approximately 54,000 clones; 65% to 85% of them appeared once. The ten largest make up around 21% of the sample. The sample's time point label, in plain terms: baseline, week 1 (first vaccination visit). Explained via the paper, the treatment or condition label denotes: pre-vaccination baseline after standard-of-care therapy. This specimen consisted of PBMCs, obtained from a glioma patient treated with radiotherapy, temozolomide or both. The receptors were sampled from a man aged 18 to 30 with glioma.

The V call is TRBV6-5, the J call TRBJ2-7; D is ambiguous. Trimming took 0 bases from V and 6 from J, leaving 18 bases between them. This CDR3 region has 16 residues. Germline CDR1 reads MNHEY; CDR2 reads SVGAGI. The CDR3: CASSYSFQTTTSEQYF. Here the CDR3 DNA reads TGTGCCAGCAGTTACTCGTTTCAGACCACTACGAGCGAGCAGTACTTC.

This clone was counted between two and nine times. J is TRBJ1-5 and V is TRBV6-4; a possible D gene is TRBD1 (5 bases). Per germline, CDR1 MRHNA and CDR2 SNTAGT. The V end lost 5 bases, the J end lost 5 bases, and 10 bases lay between the germline ends. This CDR3 has 13 residues. The CDR3 sequence is CASSTRAHQPQHF. The CDR3 coding sequence is TGTGCCAGCAGTACCAGGGCTCATCAGCCCCAGCATTTT.

This clone was recorded a few times. This chain joins TRBV4-3 and TRBJ1-1; D is unclear. The CDR3 covers 11 residues. The germline V gene encodes CDR1 LGHNA and CDR2 YSLEER. V gave up 0 bases and J gave up 11 bases, with 7 bases separating them. This CDR3 is CASSQDGTAFF. The CDR3 DNA sequence: TGCGCCAGCAGCCAAGACGGCACGGCTTTCTTT.

The chain uses TRBV6-6 and TRBJ2-5; a weak D match, TRBD2 (6 bases). The CDR3 has 15 residues. Germline loops: CDR1 MNHNY, CDR2 SVGAGI (reference sequence). V gave up 3 bases and J gave up 3 bases, with 14 bases separating them. The chain's CDR3 is CASSYLRGAEETQYF. DNA of the CDR3: TGTGCCAGCAGTTATCTGCGCGGGGCAGAAGAGACCCAGTACTTC.

The chain has TRBV27 and TRBJ1-2; the D gene is possibly TRBD1 (5 bases). This CDR3 is built from 13 residues. V was trimmed by 4 bases and J by 1 base, leaving 7 bases between them. Germline V lookup: CDR1 MNHEY, CDR2 SMNVEV (reference sequence). CDR3 bases: TGTGCCAGCAGTTACAGGCTTAACTATGGCTACACCTTC. Protein: CASSYRLNYGYTF.

The rearrangement links TRBV9 to TRBJ1-6; D gene ambiguous. CDR3 size: 13 residues. V gave up 5 bases and J gave up 2 bases, with 5 bases separating them. The V gene's germline CDR1 is SGDLS and CDR2 YYNGEE. CDR3 in amino acids: CASRSTYNSPLHF. The CDR3 region has the DNA TGTGCCAGCAGAAGCACCTATAATTCACCCCTCCACTTT.

V is TRBV25-1 and J is TRBJ1-1; D ambiguous. Germline V CDR1 and CDR2: MGHDK, SYGVNS. CDR3 length: 16 residues. Trimming took 2 bases from V and 0 from J, leaving 13 bases between them. The CDR3 reads CASSEGRTAMNTEAFF. The DNA for the CDR3 is TGTGCCAGCAGTGAAGGACGGACGGCCATGAACACTGAAGCTTTCTTT.

This chain links TRBV4-2 with TRBJ2-7, with 8 nucleotides matching TRBD2. CDR1 is LGHNA and CDR2 is YNFKEQ in the germline V gene. The V gene end was trimmed by 1 base and the J gene end by 2 bases; junction bases not matched to a gene: 10. This CDR3 is built from 17 residues. The CDR3 spells CASSQGLTGRAAYEQYF. The CDR3 nucleotides are TGTGCCAGCAGCCAAGGCCTAACCGGGAGGGCAGCCTACGAGCAGTACTTC.

This chain links TRBV7-8 with TRBJ2-5; D remains unclear. The CDR3 sequence is 13 residues long. V was clipped by 0 bases and J by 4 bases, with 6 bases between them. The germline V gene has CDR1 SGHVS and CDR2 FQNEAQ. The CDR3 here is CASSLAVRETQYF. CDR3 sequence (DNA): TGTGCCAGCAGCTTAGCGGTTCGAGAGACCCAGTACTTC.

The chain links TRBV29-1 to TRBJ2-7, with D possibly TRBD1 on 5 matching bases. Trimming removed 7 bases at V and 0 bases at J, with 13 bases between. CDR1 and CDR2 from the germline V gene are SQVTM and ANQGSEA. The CDR3 is 13 residues long. The DNA for the CDR3 is TGCAGCGCCCGACAGCTTAGCTCCTACGAGCAGTACTTC. It specifies CSARQLSSYEQYF.